The text below deals with one T cell receptor (beta chain). Its antigen is unidentified. The data originate from a study of T cell responses to AZD1222 COVID-19 vaccine. Broader study findings: CD4 TCRs associated with vaccination spanned spike, dominating at 160-218 and 743-854.

The method was immunoSEQ multiplex PCR; TCRdb's version includes in-frame clones alone and lacks a portion of them. This sample yields over 150,000 clones, of which about 90% are seen a single time; around 4.4% belongs to the top ten. The V end was cut by 2 bases, the J end by 3 bases, with 8 bases between. The CDR3 extends over 14 amino acids. CDR1 and CDR2 (germline): MNHEY, SVGEGT. The gene calls are TRBV6-2 or TRBV6-3 and TRBJ2-4, with TRBD2 as a possible D gene (5 bases). The receptor's source is an adult in good health. The source material was peripheral blood, sampled on day 0 of MenACWY control vaccination. The CDR3 protein is CASSYVGSKNIQYF. The DNA for the CDR3 is TGTGCCAGCAGTTACGTGGGGAGCAAAAACATTCAGTACTTC.